What follows are 17 T cell receptor beta chains derived from one specimen sequenced in a study of blood T cells in healthy people across ages. The second PCR ran roughly 6 to 12 cycles with a sample-barcoded 5' primer and J-beta primers. TCRdb re-called the 5' RACE reads with MiXCR, one entry per CDR3 protein. Of 590,000 or so distinct CDR3 sequences in the sample, 25% to 35% were seen once. The sequenced material came from blood. These receptors originate from a woman older than 75 in good health.

The chain links TRBV5-1 to TRBJ2-5, with 8 bases that match TRBD2. J was trimmed by 4 bases and V by 7 bases; bases with no gene match: 15. From germline, CDR1 is SGHRS and CDR2 YFSETQ. There are 16 residues in the CDR3. The DNA of the CDR3 is TGCGCCAGCGGCTCGGCGCACGGGGGGGCCTTAGAGACCCAGTACTTC. Its translation: CASGSAHGGALETQYF.

This clonotype was counted ten times or more. This chain connects TRBV27 to TRBJ2-1; TRBD1 matches at 10 bases. The V segment lost 6 bases and the J segment 5 bases; nucleotides outside the gene matches: 13. Per germline, CDR1 MNHEY and CDR2 SMNVEV (reference sequence). This CDR3 spans 17 amino acids. This chain's CDR3 is CASRPSSGTGVNNEQFF. The CDR3 nucleotides are TGTGCCAGCAGGCCATCCTCCGGGACAGGGGTTAACAATGAGCAGTTCTTC.

This clonotype was detected once. The chain carries TRBV20-1 and TRBJ2-3; unclear D gene. From germline, CDR1 is DFQATT and CDR2 SNEGSKA (reference sequence). The CDR3 is made up of 13 amino acids. The V gene lost 6 bases and the J gene lost 2 bases, with 12 bases spanning the gap. The CDR3 DNA reads TGCAGTGCCATCCCGGTAATCACAGATACGCAGTATTTT. Amino acids: CSAIPVITDTQYF.

Of note for this clonotype: A much larger clone lies one base from this, so it may be a read error. This chain connects TRBV29-1 to TRBJ2-1; either TRBD1 or TRBD2 may supply D (5 bases each). Germline-derived CDR1 and CDR2 are SQVTM and ANQGSEA. The CDR3 length is 14 residues. Trimming removed 4 bases at V and 13 bases at J, with 23 bases between. This CDR3 reads CSVGAIEGRETQFF. The CDR3 region has the DNA TGCAGCGTTGGTGCGATAGAGGGGAGAGAGACCCAGTTCTTC.

The table lists this clonotype with many counts. The V call is TRBV6-1, the J call TRBJ2-7, with 8 positions matching TRBD1. Looked up from germline, CDR1 is MNHNS and CDR2 is SASEGT. J was trimmed by 0 bases and V by 8 bases; bases with no gene match: 12. The CDR3 consists of 16 residues. CDR3 DNA sequence: TGTGCCAGCGACAAAGGGGAAGGGACAGGCTCCTACGAGCAGTACTTC. Its protein product is CASDKGEGTGSYEQYF.

This clonotype was detected many times. The CDR3 DNA follows: TGCAGTGCTCCCTTAGTTGGCTGGGGTGGCTACACCTTC. It specifies CSAPLVGWGGYTF. This chain links TRBV20-1 with TRBJ1-2; D remains unclear. V was clipped by 5 bases and J by 7 bases, with 17 bases between them. Per germline, CDR1 DFQATT and CDR2 SNEGSKA (reference sequence). The CDR3 is 13 residues long.

This clonotype was recorded many times. The chain joins TRBV20-1 to TRBJ2-5; 10 bases are a match to TRBD1. The germline gives CDR1 DFQATT, CDR2 SNEGSKA (reference sequence). The CDR3 is made up of 13 amino acids. The trim removed 3 bases at V and 7 bases at J, leaving 5 bases unmatched. The DNA of the CDR3 is TGCAGTGCTAGGATGCGGACAGGGGGGACCCAGTACTTC. This gives the protein CSARMRTGGTQYF.

The chain couples TRBV7-2 to TRBJ2-6; D unclear. This CDR3 region has 15 residues. The V end was cut by 6 bases, the J end by 0 bases, with 9 bases between. Germline V CDR1 and CDR2: SGHTA, FQGNSA. This CDR3 reads CASSYQSSGANVLTF. As DNA, the CDR3 is TGTGCCAGCAGTTATCAAAGCTCTGGGGCCAACGTCCTGACTTTC. The whole variable domain, filled in from reference TRBV7-2 and TRBJ2-6, reads GAGVSQSPSNKVTEKGKDVELRCDPISGHTALYWYRQSLGQGLEFLIYFQGNSAPDKSGLPSDRFSAERTGGSVSTLTIQRTQQEDSAVYLCASSYQSSGANVLTFGAGSRLTVL.

Remarks on this clonotype: A junction boundary mismatches the germline segment, possibly from a read error. The chain couples TRBV7-2 to TRBJ2-7; 8 bases line up with TRBD1. The CDR3 spans 15 residues. CDR1 is SGHTA and CDR2 is FQGNSA in the germline V gene. The CDR3 nucleotides are TGTGCCAGCGGCTTCGGACAGGGACCCTCCTACGAGCGGTACTTC. This gives the protein CASGFGQGPSYERYF.

Details on this clonotype: The junction differs from germline at one of its ends, possibly a read error. This chain joins TRBV7-3 and TRBJ2-7; tentatively, D is TRBD1 (6 bases). The CDR3 runs to 14 residues. From germline, CDR1 is SGHTA and CDR2 FQGTGA. CDR3 nucleotides: TGTACCAGCAGCCGGGAAATAGGAGACAGGGAGCAGTACTTC. Translated: CTSSREIGDREQYF.

V and J are TRBV7-9 and TRBJ1-5; tentative D call: TRBD1 (5 bases). The CDR3 spans 14 residues. The V gene's germline CDR1 is SEHNR and CDR2 FQNEAQ (reference sequence). The germline V and J ends were trimmed by 5 bases and 6 bases, with 14 bases remaining between them. CDR3 loop: CASSAQGLGQPQHF. CDR3 bases: TGTGCCAGCAGCGCCCAGGGTTTGGGTCAGCCCCAGCATTTT.

V gene TRBV20-1 combines with J gene TRBJ2-5; no clear D. Germline V gene lookup returns CDR1 DFQATT and CDR2 SNEGSKA (reference sequence). The CDR3 length is 11 residues. The V end was cut by 4 bases, the J end by 7 bases, with 10 bases between. The CDR3 here is CSANVLGTQYF. The CDR3 DNA reads as TGCAGTGCTAATGTGCTAGGGACCCAGTACTTC.

At least ten counts were recorded for this clonotype. This chain uses TRBV28 with TRBJ2-7, with TRBD1 identical over 7 bases. CDR1 is MDHEN, CDR2 SYDVKM, per germline. J lost 3 bases, V lost 4 bases, and 6 bases had no gene match. The CDR3 length is 14 residues. The CDR3 nucleotides are TGTGCCAGCAGTTCCTGGACAGGTAACTACGAGCAGTACTTC. Its translation: CASSSWTGNYEQYF. Together with reference TRBV28 and TRBJ2-7, the CDR3 gives the full variable domain: DVKVTQSSRYLVKRTGEKVFLECVQDMDHENMFWYRQDPGLGLRLIYFSYDVKMKEKGDIPEGYSVSREKKERFSLILESASTNQTSMYLCASSSWTGNYEQYFGPGTRLTVT.

The V gene is TRBV20-1, the J gene TRBJ1-6; D gene ambiguous. CDR3 length: 14 amino acids. Per germline, CDR1 DFQATT and CDR2 SNEGSKA (reference sequence). V lost 6 bases and J lost 2, with 11 bases in between. The CDR3 DNA is TGCAGTGCAAGGAGATGGACCTATAATTCACCCCTCCACTTT. Translation gives CSARRWTYNSPLHF.

At least ten counts were recorded for this clonotype. This chain links TRBV4-3 with TRBJ2-7; TRBD1 matches 8 bases. V was clipped by 0 bases and J by 2 bases; unmatched bases: 3. The CDR3 covers 15 residues. The germline V gene encodes CDR1 LGHNA and CDR2 YSLEER. The CDR3 spells CASSQDRTGPYEQYF. The CDR3 DNA follows: TGCGCCAGCAGCCAAGACCGGACAGGGCCCTACGAGCAGTACTTC.

As for this clonotype: This may stem from a read error, because a much larger clone lies one nucleotide away. The chain employs TRBV6-6 and TRBJ2-3; 8 nucleotides line up with TRBD1. V lost 2 bases, J lost 2 bases, and 3 bases stayed unmatched. This CDR3 comprises 15 residues. CDR1 and CDR2 from the germline V gene are MNHNY and SVGAGI (reference sequence). CDR3 sequence reads: CASSYPQGDTDTQYF. The CDR3 DNA reads TGTGCCAGCAGTTACCCACAGGGGGACACAGATACGCAGTATTTT.

Points on this clonotype: Mismatch with germline at one junction end may stem from a read error. J is TRBJ2-7 and V is TRBV9; 10 bases fit TRBD1. CDR1 SGDLS and CDR2 YYNGEE come from the germline V gene. The CDR3 consists of 15 residues. The CDR3 coding sequence is TGTGCCAGCCGCGTAGGGCCGGGACAGGGGCGGGAGCAGTACTTC. Residues: CASRVGPGQGREQYF.